A single TCR beta chain is shown here with its context. The data are from a study of T cell changes during pregnancy in multiple sclerosis. Germline CDR1 and CDR2: SNHLY and FYNNEI. Losses at the gene ends were 5 bases for V and 7 bases for J; bases not matched to a gene: 4. The CDR3 runs to 14 residues. Repertoires were generated with immunoSEQ multiplex PCR, while TCRdb's copy carries only in-frame clones and drops some. The sample contains more than 70,000 clones, around 91% of which appear only once. This sequence joins TRBV2 and TRBJ2-2, with 10 bases lining up with TRBD2. This sample comprised peripheral blood, obtained after pregnancy. The TCR was taken from a female donor in good health, enrolled as a control in a pregnancy study. This chain's CDR3 is CASSPAGGDGELFF. The CDR3 coding sequence is TGTGCCAGCAGTCCAGCGGGGGGGGACGGGGAGCTGTTTTTT.